This T cell receptor beta chain was sequenced for a study of CXCR3-negative and CXCR3-positive naive CD8 T cells. Study outcomes and limitations: CXCR3-positive naive cells carried more hydrophobic TRB CDR3s than CXCR3-negative ones.

About this clonotype itself: The antigen is unknown.

5' RACE with UMI labels generated the TRB cDNA libraries. From its re-call of the 5' RACE reads, TCRdb lists each CDR3 protein once, without DNA. The table gives 95,000 to 100,000 distinct CDR3 sequences; the top ten clones make up around 1% of it. Germline V gene lookup returns CDR1 MNHEY and CDR2 SMNVEV (reference sequence). The CDR3 is made up of 11 amino acids. The chain couples TRBV27 to TRBJ1-1; checking the TCRdb D call of TRBD1 is not possible without DNA. The material sequenced was naive CXCR3+ CD8+ T cells from blood. Subset in this sample: CD45RO-CCR7+CD27+CD95- naive CD8+ T cells expressing CXCR3 (TNR3+). The sequence was obtained from a human donor in good health. Some clones in this sample may be carry-over from other donors' samples. The CDR3 sequence: CASSFGGEAFF.